Each of the 28 T cell receptor beta chains below was sequenced from the same sample in a study of Ad26.COV2.S vaccination and SARS-CoV-2 variants. Data came from immunoSEQ multiplex PCR; TCRdb stores just in-frame clones and leaves some out. Among about 480,000 clones, around 85% were seen once, and the ten largest hold roughly 13%. Described treatment: 15 to 20 received Ad26.COV2.S at low or high dose, single or two shots; several received placebo; per-sample allocation not given. Samples came from day 63 after the first vaccine or placebo injection. Sequences were derived from peripheral blood, sampled in a trial of Ad26.COV2.S vaccine versus placebo. The receptors were gathered from a person aged 18-60 years who received the Ad26.COV2.S COVID-19 vaccine or a placebo.

The chain is built from TRBV14 and TRBJ2-3; D not resolved. Germline lookup yields CDR1 SGHDN and CDR2 FVKESK. This CDR3 comprises 14 residues. V gave up 0 bases and J gave up 0 bases, with 4 bases separating them. CDR3 amino acids: CASSQDYSTDTQYF. In nucleotides, the CDR3 is TGTGCCAGCAGCCAAGACTATAGCACAGATACGCAGTATTTT.

The rearrangement joins TRBV29-1 to TRBJ1-1, with no clear D. The CDR3 has 12 residues. Germline assignment: CDR1 SQVTM and CDR2 ANQGSEA. V dropped 1 base and J dropped 8 bases, with 11 bases sitting between them. DNA of the CDR3: TGCAGCGTTGAAGTGGCAGTCCGGGAAGCTTTCTTT. Amino acids: CSVEVAVREAFF. Combining the CDR3 with reference TRBV29-1 and TRBJ1-1 gives the whole variable domain SAVISQKPSRDICQRGTSLTIQCQVDSQVTMMFWYRQQPGQSLTLIATANQGSEATYESGFVIDKFPISRPNLTFSTLTVSNMSPEDSSIYLCSVEVAVREAFFGQGTRLTVV.

This clone was picked up many times. The CDR3 loop reads CASSDSGRGTQYF. The CDR3 DNA is TGTGCCAGCAGCGACTCAGGGAGGGGTACGCAGTATTTT. V and J are TRBV14 and TRBJ2-3; the match to TRBD2 covers 7 bases. Germline loops: CDR1 SGHDN, CDR2 FVKESK. Trimming took 5 bases from V and 8 from J; bases not matched to a gene: 7. The CDR3 contains 13 residues.

The chain combines TRBV19 with TRBJ2-3, with D possibly matching TRBD1 (5 bases). Germline loops: CDR1 LNHDA, CDR2 SQIVND (reference sequence). This CDR3 region has 15 residues. Trimming shortened V by 5 bases and J by 2 bases, and 14 bases separated the two germline ends. CDR3 in amino acids: CASSFKQGDTDTQYF. As DNA, the CDR3 is TGTGCCAGTAGTTTCAAACAAGGGGACACAGATACGCAGTATTTT.

About this clone itself: This specimen includes other DNA sequences encoding the same CDR3. The chain is built from TRBV5-1 and TRBJ2-7, with 7 bases identical to TRBD1. The germline V gene encodes CDR1 SGHRS and CDR2 YFSETQ. J lost 2 bases, V lost 4 bases, and 6 bases had no gene match. The CDR3 runs 14 residues. The CDR3 protein is CASSLDRMAYEQYF. The CDR3 DNA follows: TGCGCCAGCAGCCTGGACAGGATGGCCTACGAGCAGTACTTC.

With regard to this clone: Different DNA sequences within this sample yield the same CDR3. This chain connects TRBV28 to TRBJ2-3; D is unresolved. This CDR3 is built from 12 residues. Germline V CDR1 and CDR2: MDHEN, SYDVKM. Trimming took 6 bases from V and 0 from J, leaving 4 bases between them. For the CDR3, the DNA is TGTGCCAGCAGCGAGAGCACAGATACGCAGTATTTT. Translating it yields CASSESTDTQYF. Full variable domain (outside the CDR3, taken from reference TRBV28 and TRBJ2-3): DVKVTQSSRYLVKRTGEKVFLECVQDMDHENMFWYRQDPGLGLRLIYFSYDVKMKEKGDIPEGYSVSREKKERFSLILESASTNQTSMYLCASSESTDTQYFGPGTRLTVL.

The chain recombines TRBV24-1 with TRBJ2-1; TRBD2 aligns across 9 bases. Looked up from germline, CDR1 is KGHDR and CDR2 is SFDVKD. The CDR3 length is 16 residues. Trimming cost V 4 bases and J 6 bases; bases outside gene matches: 9. The CDR3 bases are TGTGCCACCAGTGACCCACCAGTTAGCGGGAGCAATGAGCAGTTCTTC. It is translated as CATSDPPVSGSNEQFF.

The rearrangement uses TRBV10-3 and TRBJ2-2, with 8 nucleotides matching TRBD2. The CDR3 contains 16 residues. Germline V gene sequence: CDR1 ENHRY, CDR2 SYGVKD. With 4 bases clipped from V and 0 bases from J, the junction kept 4 bases outside the gene matches. The CDR3 region is CAISGLAGTNTGELFF. In nucleotides, the CDR3 is TGTGCCATCAGTGGCTTAGCGGGGACGAACACCGGGGAGCTGTTTTTT.

The V and J genes are TRBV2 and TRBJ1-6; D gene ambiguous. Germline CDR1 reads SNHLY; CDR2 reads FYNNEI. V was pared by 5 bases and J by 10 bases, with 6 bases between. The CDR3 is 11 residues long. The CDR3 nucleotides are TGTGCCAGCAGTCTTCAATCACCCCTCCACTTT. It yields the protein CASSLQSPLHF.

The rearrangement uses TRBV5-1 and TRBJ2-7; D may be TRBD1 or TRBD2 (5 bases each). This CDR3 comprises 15 residues. V lost 5 bases, J lost 2 bases, and 17 bases lay in between. From germline, CDR1 is SGHRS and CDR2 YFSETQ. The CDR3 sequence: CASRKFRDGPYEQYF. The CDR3 DNA reads as TGCGCCAGCAGAAAGTTCCGGGACGGGCCCTACGAGCAGTACTTC.

The chain has TRBV18 and TRBJ2-7; TRBD2 matches 15 bases. The CDR3 totals 15 residues. Germline-derived CDR1 and CDR2 are KGHSH and LQKENI. V was pared by 5 bases and J by 5 bases, with 4 bases of the junction left unmatched. The CDR3 region is CASSGLAGGTDEQYF. In nucleotides, the CDR3 is TGTGCCAGCTCAGGACTAGCGGGAGGGACGGACGAGCAGTACTTC.

The chain uses TRBV30 and TRBJ2-7, with 8 bases lining up with TRBD1. Germline V lookup: CDR1 GTSNPN, CDR2 SVGIG (reference sequence). CDR3 size: 14 residues. Germline trimming cut 3 bases from V and 2 bases from J; bases unmatched to any gene: 6. CDR3 sequence reads: CAWRWRRGPYEQYF. CDR3 bases: TGTGCCTGGAGGTGGCGCAGGGGGCCCTACGAGCAGTACTTC.

V usage is TRBV28 and J usage is TRBJ1-6; D is unresolved. The CDR3 consists of 13 residues. Between the trimmed V and J ends, which lost 1 base and 8 bases, there was a span of 6 bases. The germline gives CDR1 MDHEN, CDR2 SYDVKM. The CDR3 is CASSLSSDSPLHF. CDR3 bases: TGTGCCAGCAGTTTATCAAGCGATTCACCCCTCCACTTT.

About this clone itself: Other nucleotide sequences in the sample specify the same CDR3. The rearrangement joins TRBV7-3 to TRBJ2-3, with 9 bases fitting TRBD2. This CDR3 contains 15 residues. The germline V gene has CDR1 SGHTA and CDR2 FQGTGA. V shed 5 bases, J shed 0 bases, and the junction held 3 bases outside the gene matches. The CDR3 sequence: CASSKAGGSTDTQYF. The DNA of the CDR3 is TGTGCCAGCAGCAAAGCGGGAGGTAGCACAGATACGCAGTATTTT. Using reference TRBV7-3 and TRBJ2-3 for the parts outside the CDR3, the full variable domain is GAGVSQTPSNKVTEKGKYVELRCDPISGHTALYWYRQSLGQGPEFLIYFQGTGAADDSGLPNDRFFAVRPEGSVSTLKIQRTERGDSAVYLCASSKAGGSTDTQYFGPGTRLTVL.

V usage is TRBV5-1 and J usage is TRBJ1-2, with TRBD1 as a possible D gene (5 bases). Germline CDR1 is SGHRS and CDR2 is YFSETQ. V shed 0 bases and J shed 4 bases, with 13 bases lying between them. This CDR3 region has 15 residues. CDR3 in DNA: TGCGCCAGCAGCTTGGCTGAGGGGCCGACCTATGGCTACACCTTC. This codes for CASSLAEGPTYGYTF.

The chain has TRBV18 and TRBJ1-3, with a weak D call TRBD1 (5 bases). The CDR3 extends over 15 amino acids. Germline CDR1 is KGHSH and CDR2 is LQKENI. Trimming took 4 bases from V and 0 from J, leaving 10 bases between them. The CDR3 DNA reads TGTGCCAGCTCACTAGGGACCAGCTCTGGAAACACCATATATTTT. Encoded protein: CASSLGTSSGNTIYF. The full variable domain, with the rest looked up from reference TRBV18 and TRBJ1-3, is NAGVMQNPRHLVRRRGQEARLRCSPMKGHSHVYWYRQLPEEGLKFMVYLQKENIIDESGMPKERFSAEFPKEGPSILRIQQVVRGDSAAYFCASSLGTSSGNTIYFGEGSWLTVV.

J is TRBJ2-7 and V is TRBV13; D perhaps matches TRBD1 (6 bases). The V end lost 5 bases, the J end lost 3 bases, and 17 bases lay between the germline ends. The CDR3 consists of 15 residues. The germline gives CDR1 PRHDT, CDR2 FYEKMQ (reference sequence). The CDR3 is CASSAGTGFGYEQYF. CDR3 coding DNA: TGTGCCAGCAGCGCAGGAACAGGGTTTGGCTACGAGCAGTACTTC.

This clone appeared once. The chain employs TRBV28 and TRBJ1-2; the D is unclear. This CDR3 is 14 amino acids long. The ends were cut back, 8 bases at V and 1 base at J, with 14 bases in the middle. The germline V gene encodes CDR1 MDHEN and CDR2 SYDVKM. The CDR3 DNA sequence: TGTGCCAGCCGGCGGCCCATTATTAACTATGGCTACACCTTC. Protein sequence: CASRRPIINYGYTF.

The chain has TRBV18 and TRBJ2-1, with TRBD2 as a possible D gene (6 bases). CDR3 length equals 15 residues. Trimming removed 3 bases at V and 8 bases at J, with 17 bases between. From germline, CDR1 is KGHSH and CDR2 LQKENI. The CDR3 sequence: CASSPGGFQVHEQFF. CDR3 in DNA: TGTGCCAGCTCACCCGGGGGATTCCAAGTCCATGAGCAGTTCTTC.

This sequence joins TRBV7-9 and TRBJ1-2, with 10 bases that match TRBD1. The J segment lost 7 bases and the V segment lost 1 base, leaving 3 bases of the junction unmatched. The CDR3 runs to 14 residues. Germline values: CDR1 SEHNR, CDR2 FQNEAQ (reference sequence). The CDR3 coding sequence is TGTGCCAGCAGCTTAGGGACAGGGGGTTCTGGCTACACCTTC. This sequence encodes CASSLGTGGSGYTF.

This chain uses TRBV6-2 or TRBV6-3 with TRBJ1-1, with D unclear. The CDR3 is 14 residues long. CDR1 MNHEY and CDR2 SVGEGT come from the germline V gene. Trimming removed 0 bases from V and 6 bases from J, with 11 bases in between. The CDR3: CASSYSSMSAEAFF. CDR3 DNA sequence: TGTGCCAGCAGTTACTCATCTATGTCGGCTGAAGCTTTCTTT.

This clone was recorded once. The chain has TRBV5-1 and TRBJ2-3; D ambiguous. The V end was cut by 1 base, the J end by 4 bases, with 7 bases between. Germline CDR1 and CDR2: SGHRS and YFSETQ. The CDR3 is 13 amino acids. DNA for the CDR3: TGCGCCAGCAGCTTGTATAACGCAGATACGCAGTATTTT. It is translated as CASSLYNADTQYF.

V usage is TRBV28 and J usage is TRBJ1-4; D might be TRBD1 (5 bases). V dropped 3 bases and J dropped 5 bases, with 7 bases sitting between them. This CDR3 spans 13 amino acids. Germline V gives CDR1 MDHEN, CDR2 SYDVKM. This CDR3 is CASSFRGNEKLFF. CDR3 bases: TGTGCCAGCAGTTTTAGGGGAAATGAAAAACTGTTTTTT.

The chain joins TRBV3-1 (or the pseudogene TRBV3-2) to TRBJ2-7; D gene uncertain. The CDR3 consists of 15 residues. V dropped 0 bases and J dropped 0 bases, with 9 bases sitting between them. Germline CDR1 and CDR2: LGHDT and YNNKEL (reference sequence). CDR3 DNA: TGTGCCAGCAGCCAAGATCAGGTACTCTCCTACGAGCAGTACTTC. Translating it yields CASSQDQVLSYEQYF.

The chain joins TRBV5-4 to TRBJ2-5, with D unclear. CDR1 is SGHNT and CDR2 is YYREEE in the germline V gene (reference sequence). The CDR3 extends over 14 amino acids. Trimming removed 2 bases at V and 2 bases at J, with 10 bases between. CDR3 DNA: TGTGCCAGCAGCTTCAGGAACCGACAAGAGACCCAGTACTTC. Translated, it gives CASSFRNRQETQYF.

There are a few counts of this clone. The V gene is TRBV7-9, the J gene TRBJ1-2; D gene uncertain. Germline V CDR1 and CDR2: SEHNR, FQNEAQ (reference sequence). The ends were cut back, 2 bases at V and 7 bases at J, with 14 bases in the middle. This CDR3 has 14 residues. The CDR3 DNA reads TGTGCCAGCAGCTTATTATTAGGAGGCTTTGGCTACACCTTC. It specifies CASSLLLGGFGYTF.

This clone was seen once. The chain is built from TRBV5-1 and TRBJ1-1; the D is unclear. The CDR3 contains 15 residues. Trimming pared 0 bases from V and 4 bases from J, leaving 13 bases between. CDR1 is SGHRS and CDR2 is YFSETQ in the germline V gene. CDR3 loop: CASSLGTGWATEAFF. The CDR3 DNA follows: TGCGCCAGCAGCTTGGGTACGGGTTGGGCCACTGAAGCTTTCTTT.

The genes are TRBV18 and TRBJ2-5; D is perhaps TRBD2 (5 bases). CDR1 and CDR2 from the germline V gene are KGHSH and LQKENI. V gave up 6 bases and J gave up 4 bases, with 12 bases separating them. The CDR3 covers 13 residues. CDR3 sequence reads: CASSENGGETQYF. The DNA of the CDR3 is TGTGCCAGCTCCGAAAACGGAGGAGAGACCCAGTACTTC.